This T cell receptor (beta chain) was observed in a study of blood T cell repertoires in COVID-19. Study summary: T cells, B-cell-depleted T cells, or PBMCs provided the cDNA or gDNA that served as material.

Unmatched junction bases numbered 7, after V lost 3 bases and J lost 3 bases. The CDR3 covers 15 residues. Germline-derived CDR1 and CDR2 are LNHDA and SQIVND (reference sequence). TCRdb's copy holds only in-frame clones and misses some; the assay was immunoSEQ multiplex PCR. Among hundreds of thousands of clones listed, under 90% were seen once. Source material: peripheral blood. This chain joins TRBV19 and TRBJ1-2; 7 positions match TRBD1. The receptor comes from a human donor in a cohort sampled during active COVID-19. DNA for the CDR3: TGTGCCAGTAGTATTTCAGGGGGAAGTGACTATGGCTACACCTTC. This codes for CASSISGGSDYGYTF.